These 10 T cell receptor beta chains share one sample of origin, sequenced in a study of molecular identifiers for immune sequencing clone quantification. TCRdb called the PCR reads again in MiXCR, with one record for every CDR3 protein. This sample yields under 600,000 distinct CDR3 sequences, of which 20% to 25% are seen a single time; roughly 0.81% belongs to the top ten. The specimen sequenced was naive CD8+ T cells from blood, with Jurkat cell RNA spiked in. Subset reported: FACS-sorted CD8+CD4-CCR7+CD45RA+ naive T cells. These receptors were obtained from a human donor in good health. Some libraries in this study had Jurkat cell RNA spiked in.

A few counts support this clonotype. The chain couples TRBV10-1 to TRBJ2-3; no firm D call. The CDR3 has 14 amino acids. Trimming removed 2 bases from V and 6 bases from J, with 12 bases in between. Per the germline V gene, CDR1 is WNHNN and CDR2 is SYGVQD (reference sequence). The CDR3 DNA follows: TGCGCCAGCAGTGAGCTCCCGGAGTCCGATACGCAGTATTTT. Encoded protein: CASSELPESDTQYF.

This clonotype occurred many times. The CDR3 sequence: CASSITWGDQPQHF. For the CDR3, the DNA is TGTGCCAGTAGTATTACGTGGGGTGATCAGCCCCAGCATTTT. V is TRBV19 and J is TRBJ1-5, with D unresolved. Germline CDR1 and CDR2: LNHDA and SQIVND (reference sequence). The V end lost 3 bases, the J end lost 5 bases, and 11 bases lay between the germline ends. The CDR3 contains 14 residues.

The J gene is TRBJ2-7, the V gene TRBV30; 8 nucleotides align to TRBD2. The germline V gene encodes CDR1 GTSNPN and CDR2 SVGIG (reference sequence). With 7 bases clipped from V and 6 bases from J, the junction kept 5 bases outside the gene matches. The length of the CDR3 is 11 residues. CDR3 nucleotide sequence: TGTGCCTCCGGGGGGGTGCGCGAGCAGTACTTC. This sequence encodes CASGGVREQYF.

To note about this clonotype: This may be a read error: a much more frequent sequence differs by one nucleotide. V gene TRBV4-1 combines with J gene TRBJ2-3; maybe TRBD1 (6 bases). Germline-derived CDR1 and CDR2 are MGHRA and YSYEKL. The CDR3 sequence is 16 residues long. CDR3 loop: CTSRTGSGAPADTQYF. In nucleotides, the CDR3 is TGCACCAGCAGGACGGGGTCAGGGGCCCCCGCAGATACGCAGTATTTT.

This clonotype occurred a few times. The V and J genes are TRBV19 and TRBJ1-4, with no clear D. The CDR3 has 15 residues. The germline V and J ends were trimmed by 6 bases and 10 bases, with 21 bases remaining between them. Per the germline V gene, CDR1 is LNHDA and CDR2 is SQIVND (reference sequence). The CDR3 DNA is TGTGCCAGTAGCCCCTTCGAGGGTGAGTTTGGAAAACTGTTTTTT. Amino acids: CASSPFEGEFGKLFF.

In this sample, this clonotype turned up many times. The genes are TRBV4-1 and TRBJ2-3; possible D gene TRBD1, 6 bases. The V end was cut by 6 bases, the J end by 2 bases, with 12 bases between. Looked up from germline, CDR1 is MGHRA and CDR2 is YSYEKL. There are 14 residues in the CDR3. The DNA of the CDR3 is TGCGCCAGCAGTCAGGGGCCCCTCACAGATACGCAGTATTTT. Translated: CASSQGPLTDTQYF.

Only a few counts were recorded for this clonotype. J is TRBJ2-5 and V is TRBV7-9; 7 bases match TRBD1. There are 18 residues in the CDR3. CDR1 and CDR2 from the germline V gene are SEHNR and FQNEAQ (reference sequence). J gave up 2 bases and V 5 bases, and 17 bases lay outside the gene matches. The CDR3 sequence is CASSPATQGQRTQETQYF. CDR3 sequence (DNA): TGTGCCAGCAGCCCCGCGACACAGGGACAGAGAACACAAGAGACCCAGTACTTC.

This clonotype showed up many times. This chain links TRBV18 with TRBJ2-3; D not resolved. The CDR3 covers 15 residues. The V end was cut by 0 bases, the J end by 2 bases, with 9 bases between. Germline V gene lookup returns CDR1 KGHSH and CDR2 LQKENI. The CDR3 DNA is TGTGCCAGCTCACCACCTGGGTCCTCCACAGATACGCAGTATTTT. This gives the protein CASSPPGSSTDTQYF.

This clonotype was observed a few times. The CDR3 here is CASSWSGFGADTQYF. The CDR3 nucleotides read TGTGCCAGCAGTTGGTCGGGGTTCGGTGCAGATACGCAGTATTTT. The chain carries TRBV27 and TRBJ2-3, with TRBD2 as a possible D gene (5 bases). Germline V lookup: CDR1 MNHEY, CDR2 SMNVEV (reference sequence). The ends were cut back, 4 bases at V and 4 bases at J, with 15 bases in the middle. This CDR3 has 15 amino acids.

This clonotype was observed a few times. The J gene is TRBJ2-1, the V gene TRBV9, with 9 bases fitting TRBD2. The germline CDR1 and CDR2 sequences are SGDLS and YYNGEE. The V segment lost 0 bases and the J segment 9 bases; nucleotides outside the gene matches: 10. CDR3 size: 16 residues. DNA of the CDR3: TGTGCCAGCAGCGTAGGGTCGAGCGGGGGGTTCAGTGAGCAGTTCTTC. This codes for CASSVGSSGGFSEQFF.